The rows below give T cell receptor beta chains drawn from one sample of a study of blood T cell repertoires in COVID-19. Assay: immunoSEQ multiplex PCR; the TCRdb copy retains only in-frame clones and omits some. The sample holds some 370,000 clones; around 90% are singletons and the top ten take 6.5%. The sample comprised peripheral blood. The receptors were gathered from a man younger than 35 with active or convalescent COVID-19. CDR3s include the opening cysteine and the closing phenylalanine or tryptophan. A D gene is named only where the DNA matches it firmly. Size values are once, few and many counts, or a class for expanded clones, and some rows have none.

D gene	clone size	V gene	J gene	CDR3 DNA	CDR3 protein
.	.	TRBV2	TRBJ2-6	TGTGCCAGCAGGGGGCGAACCTCTGGGGCCAACGTCCTGACTTTC	CASRGRTSGANVLTF
.	.	TRBV11-2	TRBJ2-6	TGTGCCAGCAGCCGCCCCCGGGGTCCCACTGGGGCCAACGTCCTGACTTTC	CASSRPRGPTGANVLTF
.	.	TRBV19	TRBJ2-2	TGTGCCAGTAGTATTGGTGGGGGGACGGTGAACACCGGGGAGCTGTTTTTT	CASSIGGGTVNTGELFF
.	.	TRBV7-9	TRBJ1-1	TGTGCCAGCAGCCCCTACGGAGGAACTGAAGCTTTCTTT	CASSPYGGTEAFF
TRBD1	.	TRBV9	TRBJ1-6	TGTGCCAGCAGCGCGGGCGGCGGGACAGGGTCCTCACCCCTCCACTTT	CASSAGGGTGSSPLHF
TRBD2	.	TRBV28	TRBJ2-3	TGTGCCAGCATCCGGGGGGGCGCCGATACGCAGTATTTT	CASIRGGADTQYF
.	.	TRBV28	TRBJ2-1	TGTGCCAGCACCGAGGGCCTAATAGAGGAGCAGTTCTTC	CASTEGLIEEQFF
.	once	TRBV7-2	TRBJ2-7	TGTGCCAGCAGCTTATCCGCTAGTGGGGGGACCTACGAGCAGTACTTC	CASSLSASGGTYEQYF
.	.	TRBV7-2	TRBJ1-6	TGTGCCAGCAGCCATCCCGGGACACCCAATTCACCCCTCCACTTT	CASSHPGTPNSPLHF
.	.	TRBV7-9	TRBJ2-1	TGTGCCAGCAGCAATACGGGGAGTCCGCACAATGAGCAGTTCTTC	CASSNTGSPHNEQFF
TRBD1	.	TRBV7-2	TRBJ2-1	TGTGCCAGCAGCCCAGGACAGGGGCGGGGAACGAATGAGCAGTTCTTC	CASSPGQGRGTNEQFF
.	.	TRBV12-3/TRBV12-4	TRBJ1-1	TGTGCCAGCAGTCCCGTAATCGCTGAAGCTTTCTTT	CASSPVIAEAFF
.	once	TRBV5-1	TRBJ2-2	TGCGCCAGCAGCTTGGTTGGTGGGGACTACACCGGGGAGCTGTTTTTT	CASSLVGGDYTGELFF
.	.	TRBV5-6	TRBJ2-7	TGTGCCAGCAGCTTGGAGGGTCTGCGGGTCTACGAGCAGTACTTC	CASSLEGLRVYEQYF
.	.	TRBV21-1	TRBJ1-2	TGTGCCAGCAGCACCGTTACAGGGGGGAGAGCTAACTATGGCTACACCTTC	CASSTVTGGRANYGYTF
.	.	TRBV7-2	TRBJ2-3	TGTGCCAGCAGCCCCGGTCTCACAGATACGCAGTATTTT	CASSPGLTDTQYF
.	.	TRBV7-9	TRBJ1-4	TGTGCCAGCAGCTCAGGGTCAACTAATGAAAAACTGTTTTTT	CASSSGSTNEKLFF